This TCR beta chain was recorded in a study of T cell responses to AZD1222 COVID-19 vaccine. The table came from immunoSEQ multiplex PCR; TCRdb's copy has only in-frame clones and leaves some out. The sample includes 100,000 to 150,000 clones, around 85% of them seen just once. The CDR3 totals 15 residues. In germline, CDR1 is SEHNR, CDR2 FQNEAQ (reference sequence). The germline V and J ends were trimmed by 5 bases and 6 bases, with 16 bases remaining between them. The source is an adult who received the AZD1222 COVID-19 vaccine. The chain uses TRBV7-9 and TRBJ1-4; D gene ambiguous. The material sequenced was peripheral blood, taken 28 days after the second AZD1222 dose. The CDR3, as DNA: TGTGCCAGCAGCGTTGAAGGCATGCGTGATGAAAAACTGTTTTTT. It translates to CASSVEGMRDEKLFF.